The present T cell receptor (beta chain) was sequenced within a study of T cells in Graves' hyperthyroidism and ophthalmopathy. The wider study: The initial diagnosis was the point when peripheral blood was collected, ahead of any treatment. Whole-study results and caveats: Ophthalmopathy could be told apart from stable hyperthyroidism with a 13 V-J model. Most clonotypes expanded in the thyroid (above 0.001) were also present in blood.

This clonotype was seen many times. Its antigen is not known. Regions amplified from RNA transcripts were the TCR beta CDR3 regions. The TCR CDR3 first-round RT-PCR relied on the HTBI primer set. TCRdb called the multiplex PCR reads again in MiXCR, with one record for every CDR3 protein. The sample includes over 300,000 distinct CDR3 sequences, around 15% of them seen just once. Enrolled ophthalmopathy patients presented with a Clinical Activity Score of at least 3, a NOSPECS grade of at least 4, and disease duration under 3 months. The germline V gene has CDR1 MNHNS and CDR2 SASEGT. Trimming at V came to 5 bases and at J to 2 bases, leaving 7 bases not matched to a gene. The CDR3 is 15 residues long.

Sequencing was performed on blood. J is TRBJ2-3 and V is TRBV6-1; 7 nucleotides agree with TRBD1. The clonotype comes from a middle-aged woman with Graves' ophthalmopathy. CDR3 sequence reads: CASSLTGVDTDTQYF. CDR3 DNA: TGTGCCAGCAGTCTTACAGGGGTGGACACAGATACGCAGTATTTT.